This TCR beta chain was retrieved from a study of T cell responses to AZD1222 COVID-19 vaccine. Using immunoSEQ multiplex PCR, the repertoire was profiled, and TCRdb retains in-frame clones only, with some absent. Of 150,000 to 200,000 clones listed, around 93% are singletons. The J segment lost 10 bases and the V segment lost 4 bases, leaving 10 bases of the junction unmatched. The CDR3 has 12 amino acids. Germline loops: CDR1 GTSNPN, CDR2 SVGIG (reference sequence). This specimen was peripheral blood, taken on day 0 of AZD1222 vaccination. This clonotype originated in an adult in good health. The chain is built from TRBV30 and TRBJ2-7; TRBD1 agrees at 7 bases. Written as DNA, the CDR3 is TGTGCCTGGAACACAGGACAGGCCCATCAGTACTTC. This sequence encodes CAWNTGQAHQYF.